Listed here are 10 T cell receptor beta chains from one sample, sequenced in a study of shared clonotypes between healthy human individuals. Clones were sequenced by immunoSEQ multiplex PCR, and TCRdb holds only the in-frame ones, with some missing. This repertoire shows about 1.1 million clones, approximately 80% found once; its top ten account for under 0.65%. The sample comprised memory CD4+ T cells from PBMCs. Subset here: CD45RA-negative fraction. The receptors shown here come from a man in his late teens or twenties in good health. Some clones in this sample may be carry-over from other donors' samples.

As DNA, the CDR3 is TGTGCCAGCAGCTTGGCTCAGCAGGGCACTGAAGCTTTCTTT. This codes for CASSLAQQGTEAFF. The chain uses TRBV5-4 and TRBJ1-1, with D tentatively TRBD1 (5 bases). The CDR3 length is 14 residues. The V gene lost 0 bases and the J gene lost 4 bases, with 10 bases spanning the gap. The germline gives CDR1 SGHNT, CDR2 YYREEE (reference sequence). Full variable domain (outside the CDR3, taken from reference TRBV5-4 and TRBJ1-1): ETGVTQSPTHLIKTRGQQVTLRCSSQSGHNTVSWYQQALGQGPQFIFQYYREEENGRGNFPPRFSGLQFPNYSSELNVNALELDDSALYLCASSLAQQGTEAFFGQGTRLTVV.

The chain has TRBV25-1 and TRBJ2-1, with TRBD2 identical over 11 bases. The CDR3 is 14 residues long. Trimming cost V 9 bases and J 7 bases; bases outside gene matches: 8. Germline V gene data show CDR1 as MGHDK and CDR2 as SYGVNS. The CDR3: CASTLSGRGNEQFF. The CDR3 nucleotides are TGTGCCAGTACCCTTAGCGGGAGGGGAAATGAGCAGTTCTTC.

The rearrangement links TRBV4-1 to TRBJ2-4, with D unclear. The CDR3 is 13 residues long. The germline gives CDR1 MGHRA, CDR2 YSYEKL. V was shortened by 1 base and J by 6 bases, with 7 bases between the two germline ends. For the CDR3, the DNA is TGCGCCAGCAGCCAAGGGCCCCCAAACATTCAGTACTTC. Translation: CASSQGPPNIQYF.

The J gene is TRBJ2-7, the V gene TRBV28; perhaps D is TRBD1 or TRBD2 (5 bases each). CDR3 size: 14 residues. Germline CDR1 and CDR2: MDHEN and SYDVKM. With 5 bases removed from V and 6 bases from J, the gap between germline ends came to 17 bases. The CDR3 region is CASSPGTDPSEQYF. The CDR3 coding sequence is TGTGCCAGCAGTCCCGGGACGGACCCTAGCGAGCAGTACTTC.

The chain joins TRBV5-1 to TRBJ2-5, with TRBD2 as a possible D gene (5 bases). Trimming took 4 bases from V and 0 from J, leaving 16 bases between them. Per the germline V gene, CDR1 is SGHRS and CDR2 is YFSETQ. CDR3 size: 16 residues. This chain's CDR3 is CASSPGSDGYQETQYF. Written as DNA, the CDR3 is TGCGCCAGCAGCCCCGGTAGCGATGGGTACCAAGAGACCCAGTACTTC.

This clone was counted once. V gene TRBV9 combines with J gene TRBJ2-3; TRBD2 matches at 11 bases. Germline CDR1 reads SGDLS; CDR2 reads YYNGEE. This CDR3 comprises 15 residues. Trimming removed 0 bases from V and 5 bases from J; junction bases left unmatched: 2. The CDR3 DNA reads as TGTGCCAGCAGCGTAGTACTAGCGGGAGTAGATACGCAGTATTTT. Translated: CASSVVLAGVDTQYF.

The chain uses TRBV28 and TRBJ1-1; D remains unclear. Trimming took 8 bases from V and 0 from J, leaving 10 bases between them. The CDR3 runs to 13 residues. Germline CDR1 MDHEN, CDR2 SYDVKM. The CDR3 region is CASLATLNTEAFF. For the CDR3, the DNA is TGTGCCAGCCTAGCAACCTTGAACACTGAAGCTTTCTTT.

J is TRBJ1-4 and V is TRBV15; a weak D match, TRBD1 (5 bases). The ends were cut back, 3 bases at V and 6 bases at J, with 8 bases in the middle. The germline V gene has CDR1 LNHNV and CDR2 YYDKDF (reference sequence). This CDR3 contains 13 residues. The CDR3 is CATSRGQDEKLFF. As DNA, the CDR3 is TGTGCCACCAGCAGGGGGCAGGATGAAAAACTGTTTTTT.

Details on this clone: The junction differs from germline at one of its ends, possibly a read error. The chain employs TRBV10-3 and TRBJ1-1; D is perhaps TRBD1 (6 bases). Germline lookup yields CDR1 ENHRY and CDR2 SYGVKD. The CDR3 loop spans 15 amino acids. Here the CDR3 DNA reads TGTGCCAACAGTGAGTCCTCTGTCAGGGGCACTGAAGCTTTCTTT. This codes for CANSESSVRGTEAFF.

The chain joins TRBV18 to TRBJ2-7, with 7 nucleotides matching TRBD1. Trimming cost V 6 bases and J 6 bases; bases outside gene matches: 8. From germline, CDR1 is KGHSH and CDR2 LQKENI. The length of the CDR3 is 13 residues. The CDR3 sequence: CASSPWAGGEQYF. Here the CDR3 DNA reads TGTGCCAGCTCCCCGTGGGCAGGGGGCGAGCAGTACTTC. The variable domain in full, with the rest retrieved from reference TRBV18 and TRBJ2-7, is NAGVMQNPRHLVRRRGQEARLRCSPMKGHSHVYWYRQLPEEGLKFMVYLQKENIIDESGMPKERFSAEFPKEGPSILRIQQVVRGDSAAYFCASSPWAGGEQYFGPGTRLTVT.